The 18 T cell receptor beta chains listed next were all sequenced from one sample in a study of shared clonotypes between healthy human individuals. The protocol was immunoSEQ multiplex PCR, while the TCRdb copy is restricted to in-frame clones and leaves out a portion. The table shows roughly 500,000 clones, with 96% occurring only once. Source material: naive CD4+ T cells sorted from blood. The sample's subset: CD45RA+ positively selected. These receptors were collected from a woman in her 30s in good health.

This clone occurred once. This same CDR3 is encoded by further DNA sequences in the sample. CDR3 protein: CASSLGPQETQYF. The DNA for the CDR3 is TGCGCCAGCAGCTTGGGGCCCCAAGAGACCCAGTACTTC. The rearrangement links TRBV5-1 to TRBJ2-5, with no clear D. Germline values: CDR1 SGHRS, CDR2 YFSETQ. CDR3 length: 13 residues. The V gene lost 0 bases and the J gene lost 1 base, with 4 bases spanning the gap.

CDR3 DNA sequence: TGTGCCAGCAGCCACAACTCGATGCAACCCTATGGCTACACCTTC. The encoded protein is CASSHNSMQPYGYTF. The J gene is TRBJ1-2, the V gene TRBV14; D not resolved. The CDR3 is made up of 15 amino acids. The V gene's germline CDR1 is SGHDN and CDR2 FVKESK. Trimming cost V 3 bases and J 4 bases, with 15 bases left between them.

DNA for the CDR3: TGTGCCAGTAGTTCCGGGACTAGCGGGAGCCTTCCCGATACGCAGTATTTT. It translates to CASSSGTSGSLPDTQYF. The rearrangement joins TRBV19 to TRBJ2-3; 14 nucleotides agree with TRBD2. The CDR3 is 17 residues long. V lost 5 bases to trimming and J lost 6 bases; unmatched junction nucleotides: 10. Germline CDR1 LNHDA, CDR2 SQIVND (reference sequence).

V gene TRBV27 combines with J gene TRBJ2-5, with TRBD2 matching over 7 bases. The V gene end was trimmed by 6 bases and the J gene end by 3 bases; junction bases not matched to a gene: 16. The CDR3 totals 17 residues. The germline V gene has CDR1 MNHEY and CDR2 SMNVEV (reference sequence). The CDR3 nucleotides are TGTGCCAGCAGCCCGACCTGGGGGGGAGGGCCGGAAGAGACCCAGTACTTC. Protein product: CASSPTWGGGPEETQYF.

The chain is built from TRBV7-9 and TRBJ1-1; D remains ambiguous. The CDR3 has 14 residues. With 10 bases removed from V and 5 bases from J, the gap between germline ends came to 20 bases. CDR1 is SEHNR, CDR2 FQNEAQ, per germline (reference sequence). CDR3 DNA sequence: TGTGCCACAACTAACTTACCGCCGGTGACTGAAGCTTTCTTT. This codes for CATTNLPPVTEAFF.

The chain uses TRBV11-2 and TRBJ2-1, with D uncertain. Germline CDR1 SGHAT, CDR2 FQNNGV. Trimming left V 5 bases short and J 8 bases short, with 7 bases between. This CDR3 has 11 amino acids. The CDR3 sequence: CASSDWDEQFF. The CDR3 nucleotides read TGTGCCAGCAGCGATTGGGATGAGCAGTTCTTC. Looking up the rest from reference TRBV11-2 and TRBJ2-1 gives the full variable domain: EAGVAQSPRYKIIEKRQSVAFWCNPISGHATLYWYQQILGQGPKLLIQFQNNGVVDDSQLPKDRFSAERLKGVDSTLKIQPAKLEDSAVYLCASSDWDEQFFGPGTRLTVL.

The J gene is TRBJ1-4, the V gene TRBV2; D unresolved. V shed 3 bases and J shed 8 bases, with 13 bases lying between them. CDR3 length: 14 residues. From germline, CDR1 is SNHLY and CDR2 FYNNEI. CDR3 in amino acids: CASSEFGFAEKLFF. CDR3 nucleotides: TGTGCCAGCAGTGAGTTCGGCTTTGCGGAAAAACTGTTTTTT.

The chain recombines TRBV25-1 with TRBJ1-3; 7 bases match TRBD1. Trimming at V came to 3 bases and at J to 4 bases, leaving 9 bases not matched to a gene. The germline V gene encodes CDR1 MGHDK and CDR2 SYGVNS. The CDR3 has 16 residues. The CDR3 here is CASSERGPRIGNTIYF. In DNA form, the CDR3 reads TGTGCCAGCAGTGAGAGGGGGCCCCGGATAGGAAACACCATATATTTT.

V is TRBV27 and J is TRBJ2-1, with 13 bases fitting TRBD2. CDR3 length: 17 residues. V was pared by 6 bases and J by 6 bases, with 11 bases of the junction left unmatched. Germline CDR1 MNHEY, CDR2 SMNVEV (reference sequence). As DNA, the CDR3 is TGTGCCAGCAGGGACTGGGGTACTAGCGGGAGGGCCAATGAGCAGTTCTTC. Translation: CASRDWGTSGRANEQFF.

The chain carries TRBV2 and TRBJ1-1; D unclear. The CDR3 totals 14 residues. The V and J ends lost 2 bases and 4 bases respectively, with 11 bases between them. CDR1 and CDR2 (germline): SNHLY, FYNNEI. The CDR3 nucleotides are TGTGCCAGCAGTGAACTCTTGGCGGGCACTGAAGCTTTCTTT. This encodes CASSELLAGTEAFF.

CDR3 coding DNA: TGTGCCAGCAGTGTTACAGGGCGGACAGGCAATGAGCAGTTCTTC. As protein: CASSVTGRTGNEQFF. The chain combines TRBV25-1 with TRBJ2-1, with 7 bases that match TRBD1. V lost 4 bases to trimming and J lost 6 bases; unmatched junction nucleotides: 9. Germline CDR1 is MGHDK and CDR2 is SYGVNS. The CDR3 consists of 15 residues.

The V gene is TRBV10-2, the J gene TRBJ1-1; D uncertain. V shed 8 bases and J shed 3 bases, with 10 bases lying between them. The CDR3 extends over 12 amino acids. Germline CDR1 and CDR2: WSHSY and SAAADI. The DNA for the CDR3 is TGCGCCAGCGGAGTTGGGTACACTGAAGCTTTCTTT. Translation gives CASGVGYTEAFF.

V is TRBV5-1 and J is TRBJ1-2, with D possibly matching TRBD1 (6 bases). Germline V CDR1 and CDR2: SGHRS, YFSETQ. V lost 3 bases and J lost 0, with 9 bases in between. The CDR3 has 14 residues. Here the CDR3 DNA reads TGCGCCAGCAGCTGGGACATAGCTAACTATGGCTACACCTTC. Protein product: CASSWDIANYGYTF.

The J gene is TRBJ2-5, the V gene TRBV28; possible D gene TRBD1, 5 bases. The DNA end lines up better with TRBJ2-7; the J call may be wrong. Germline V gene lookup returns CDR1 MDHEN and CDR2 SYDVKM. This CDR3 has 12 residues. CDR3 DNA: TGTGCCGCCCGGACACAGGTCCACGAGCAGTACTTC. It yields the protein CAARTQVHEQYF.

The chain links TRBV4-2 to TRBJ2-7, with D unclear. The CDR3 length is 17 residues. Germline assignment: CDR1 LGHNA and CDR2 YNFKEQ. Trimming pared 2 bases from V and 4 bases from J, leaving 21 bases between. CDR3 in DNA: TGTGCCAGCAGCCAACGCCACCTAGGCTCGTGGAATTACGAGCAGTACTTC. It specifies CASSQRHLGSWNYEQYF.

This clone was observed a few times. The rearrangement links TRBV6-1 to TRBJ1-2, with D possibly matching TRBD1 (5 bases). Germline lookup yields CDR1 MNHNS and CDR2 SASEGT. The V end was cut by 7 bases, the J end by 6 bases, with 15 bases between. The CDR3 spans 13 residues. The CDR3 sequence is CASTRGGANGYTF. Here the CDR3 DNA reads TGTGCCAGCACCCGGGGAGGGGCAAATGGCTACACCTTC.

The chain joins TRBV5-1 to TRBJ2-5; 7 bases map to TRBD2. The length of the CDR3 is 17 residues. Germline V gene sequence: CDR1 SGHRS, CDR2 YFSETQ. With 0 bases clipped from V and 1 base from J, the junction kept 9 bases outside the gene matches. CDR3 DNA: TGCGCCAGCAGCTTGGGAGGAGCGGGATTAACCCAAGAGACCCAGTACTTC. It translates to CASSLGGAGLTQETQYF.

This rearrangement joins TRBV7-9 to TRBJ1-1; D uncertain. Germline CDR1 reads SEHNR; CDR2 reads FQNEAQ (reference sequence). V dropped 2 bases and J dropped 4 bases, with 5 bases sitting between them. The CDR3 spans 12 residues. CDR3 sequence (DNA): TGTGCCAGCAGCTTATCATCCACTGAAGCTTTCTTT. It encodes CASSLSSTEAFF.